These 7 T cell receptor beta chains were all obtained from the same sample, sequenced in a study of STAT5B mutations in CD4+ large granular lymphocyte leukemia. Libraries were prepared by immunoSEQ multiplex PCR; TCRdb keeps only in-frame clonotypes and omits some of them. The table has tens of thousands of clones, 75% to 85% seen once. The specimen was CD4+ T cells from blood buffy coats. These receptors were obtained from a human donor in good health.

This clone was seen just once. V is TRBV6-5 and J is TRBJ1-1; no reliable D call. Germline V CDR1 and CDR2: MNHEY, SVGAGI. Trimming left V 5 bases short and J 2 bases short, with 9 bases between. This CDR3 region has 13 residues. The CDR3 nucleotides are TGTGCCAGCAGTGCGCAAACCAACACTGAAGCTTTCTTT. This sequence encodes CASSAQTNTEAFF.

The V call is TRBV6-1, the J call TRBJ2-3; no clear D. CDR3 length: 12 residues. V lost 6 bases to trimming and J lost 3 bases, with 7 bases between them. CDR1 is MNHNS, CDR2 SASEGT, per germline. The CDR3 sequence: CASRDVTDTQYF. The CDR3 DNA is TGTGCCAGCAGGGACGTAACAGATACGCAGTATTTT.

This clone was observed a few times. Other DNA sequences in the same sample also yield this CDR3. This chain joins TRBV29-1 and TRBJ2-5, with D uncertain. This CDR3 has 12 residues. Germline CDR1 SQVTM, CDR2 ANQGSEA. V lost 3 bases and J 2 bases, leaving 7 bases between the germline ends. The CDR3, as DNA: TGCAGCGTTGACGGAGTTCAAGAGACCCAGTACTTC. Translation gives CSVDGVQETQYF.

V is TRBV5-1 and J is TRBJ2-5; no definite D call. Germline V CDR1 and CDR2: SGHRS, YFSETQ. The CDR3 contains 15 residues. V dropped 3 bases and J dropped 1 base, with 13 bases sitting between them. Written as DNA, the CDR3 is TGCGCCAGCAGCTGGCAGGTGAGATCCCAAGAGACCCAGTACTTC. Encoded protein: CASSWQVRSQETQYF.

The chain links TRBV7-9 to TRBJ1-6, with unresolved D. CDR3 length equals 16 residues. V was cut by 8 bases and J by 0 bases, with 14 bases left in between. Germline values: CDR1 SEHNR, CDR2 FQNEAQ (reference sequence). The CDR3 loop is CASQSQKSSYNSPLHF. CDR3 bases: TGTGCCAGCCAGAGTCAGAAGAGCTCCTATAATTCACCCCTCCACTTT.

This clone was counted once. In nucleotides, the CDR3 is TGTGCCAGCAGCCCCGTGACTAGCACAGATACGCAGTATTTT. As protein: CASSPVTSTDTQYF. This chain uses TRBV7-2 with TRBJ2-3; D gene uncertain. Germline V CDR1 and CDR2: SGHTA, FQGNSA. The CDR3 consists of 14 residues. Between the trimmed V and J ends, which lost 5 bases and 0 bases, there was a span of 9 bases. The entire variable domain, with the rest obtained from reference TRBV7-2 and TRBJ2-3, is as follows: GAGVSQSPSNKVTEKGKDVELRCDPISGHTALYWYRQSLGQGLEFLIYFQGNSAPDKSGLPSDRFSAERTGGSVSTLTIQRTQQEDSAVYLCASSPVTSTDTQYFGPGTRLTVL.

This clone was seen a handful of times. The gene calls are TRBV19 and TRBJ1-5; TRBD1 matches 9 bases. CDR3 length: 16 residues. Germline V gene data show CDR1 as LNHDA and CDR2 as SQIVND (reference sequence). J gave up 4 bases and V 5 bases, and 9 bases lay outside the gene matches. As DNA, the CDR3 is TGTGCCAGTAGTCCCGGACAGGGGTGGAGTAATCAGCCCCAGCATTTT. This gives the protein CASSPGQGWSNQPQHF.